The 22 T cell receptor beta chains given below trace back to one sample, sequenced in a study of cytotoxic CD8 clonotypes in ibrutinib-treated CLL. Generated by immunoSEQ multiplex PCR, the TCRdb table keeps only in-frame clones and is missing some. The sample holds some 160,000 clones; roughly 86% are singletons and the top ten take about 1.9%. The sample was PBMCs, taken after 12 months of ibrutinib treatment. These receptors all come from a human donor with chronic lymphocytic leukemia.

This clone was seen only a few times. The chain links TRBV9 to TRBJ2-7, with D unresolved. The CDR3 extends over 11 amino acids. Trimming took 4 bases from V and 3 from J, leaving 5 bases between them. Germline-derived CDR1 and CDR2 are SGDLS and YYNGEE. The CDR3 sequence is CASSRGYEQYF. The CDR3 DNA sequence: TGTGCCAGCAGCCGAGGCTACGAGCAGTACTTC.

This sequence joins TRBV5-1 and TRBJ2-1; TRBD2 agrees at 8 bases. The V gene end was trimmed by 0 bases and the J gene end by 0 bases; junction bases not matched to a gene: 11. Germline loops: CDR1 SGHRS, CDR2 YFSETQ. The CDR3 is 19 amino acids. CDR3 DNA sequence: TGCGCCAGCAGCTTGGGCTTAGCGGGGAGACCGAGCTCCTACAATGAGCAGTTCTTC. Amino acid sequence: CASSLGLAGRPSSYNEQFF.

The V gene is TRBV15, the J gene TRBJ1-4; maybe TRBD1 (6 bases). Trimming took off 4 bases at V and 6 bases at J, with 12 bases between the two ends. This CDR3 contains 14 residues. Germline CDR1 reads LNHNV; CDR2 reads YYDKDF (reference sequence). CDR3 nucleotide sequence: TGTGCCACCAGCAAGGGGGGGCGGGATGAAAAACTGTTTTTT. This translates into CATSKGGRDEKLFF.

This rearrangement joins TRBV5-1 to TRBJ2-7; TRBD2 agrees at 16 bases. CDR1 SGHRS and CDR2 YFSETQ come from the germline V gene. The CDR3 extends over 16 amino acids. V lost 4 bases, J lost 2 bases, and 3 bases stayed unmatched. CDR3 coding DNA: TGCGCCAGCAGCCCAGGGACTAGCGGGAGGGCCTACGAGCAGTACTTC. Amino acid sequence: CASSPGTSGRAYEQYF.

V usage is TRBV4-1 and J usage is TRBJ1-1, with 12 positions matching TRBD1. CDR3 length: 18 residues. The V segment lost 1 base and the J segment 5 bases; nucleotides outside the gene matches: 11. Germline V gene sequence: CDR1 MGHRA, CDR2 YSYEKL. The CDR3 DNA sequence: TGCGCCAGCAGCCAAGGGTTTAGGGACAGGGGGCCAGGGACTGAAGCTTTCTTT. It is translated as CASSQGFRDRGPGTEAFF.

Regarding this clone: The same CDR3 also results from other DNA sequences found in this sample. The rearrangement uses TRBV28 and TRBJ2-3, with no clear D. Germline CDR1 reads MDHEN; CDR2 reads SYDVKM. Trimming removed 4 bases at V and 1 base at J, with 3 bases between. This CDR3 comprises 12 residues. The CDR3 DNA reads TGTGCCAGCAGTTCTCGCACAGATACGCAGTATTTT. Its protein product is CASSSRTDTQYF.

CDR3: CASSVGGLGSYNEQFF. The CDR3 DNA reads TGTGCCAGCAGCGTAGGCGGGTTGGGATCCTACAATGAGCAGTTCTTC. The chain combines TRBV9 with TRBJ2-1; D is perhaps TRBD2 (5 bases). CDR1 is SGDLS and CDR2 is YYNGEE in the germline V gene. Trimming cost V 0 bases and J 1 base, with 11 bases left between them. The CDR3 runs to 16 residues.

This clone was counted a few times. CDR3 region: CASRVRSNRGYGYTF. CDR3 nucleotide sequence: TGTGCCAGCCGGGTACGATCAAACCGAGGCTATGGCTACACCTTC. V is TRBV2 and J is TRBJ1-2, with D uncertain. Trimming took off 8 bases at V and 4 bases at J, with 20 bases between the two ends. The CDR3 runs 15 residues. Germline V gene data show CDR1 as SNHLY and CDR2 as FYNNEI.

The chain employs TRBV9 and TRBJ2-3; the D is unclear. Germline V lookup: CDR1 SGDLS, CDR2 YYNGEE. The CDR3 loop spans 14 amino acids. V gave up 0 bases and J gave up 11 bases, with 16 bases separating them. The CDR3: CASSVGQATHGQYF. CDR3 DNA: TGTGCCAGCAGCGTAGGGCAGGCCACCCACGGGCAGTATTTT.

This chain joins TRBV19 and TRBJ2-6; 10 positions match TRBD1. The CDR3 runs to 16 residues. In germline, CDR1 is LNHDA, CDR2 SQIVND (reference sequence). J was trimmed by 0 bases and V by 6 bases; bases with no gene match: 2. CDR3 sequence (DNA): TGTGCCAGTAGCGGGGACAGGGGCTCTGGGGCCAACGTCCTGACTTTC. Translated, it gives CASSGDRGSGANVLTF.

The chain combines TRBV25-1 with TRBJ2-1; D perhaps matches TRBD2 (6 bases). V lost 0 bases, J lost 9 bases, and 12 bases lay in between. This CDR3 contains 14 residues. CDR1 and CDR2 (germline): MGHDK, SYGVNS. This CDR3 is CASSEYRLVGEQFF. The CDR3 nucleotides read TGTGCCAGCAGTGAATATAGACTAGTTGGTGAGCAGTTCTTC.

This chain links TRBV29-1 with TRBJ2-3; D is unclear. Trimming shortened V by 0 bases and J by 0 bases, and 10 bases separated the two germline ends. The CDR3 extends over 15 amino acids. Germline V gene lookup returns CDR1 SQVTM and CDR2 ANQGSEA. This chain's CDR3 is CSVEESPSSTDTQYF. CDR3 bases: TGCAGCGTTGAAGAATCCCCCTCGAGCACAGATACGCAGTATTTT.

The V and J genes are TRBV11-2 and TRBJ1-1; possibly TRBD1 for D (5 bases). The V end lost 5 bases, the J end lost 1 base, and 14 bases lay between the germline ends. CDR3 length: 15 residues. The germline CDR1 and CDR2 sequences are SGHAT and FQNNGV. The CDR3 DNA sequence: TGTGCCAGCAGCCTAAGGGGACTACAGAACACTGAAGCTTTCTTT. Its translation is CASSLRGLQNTEAFF.

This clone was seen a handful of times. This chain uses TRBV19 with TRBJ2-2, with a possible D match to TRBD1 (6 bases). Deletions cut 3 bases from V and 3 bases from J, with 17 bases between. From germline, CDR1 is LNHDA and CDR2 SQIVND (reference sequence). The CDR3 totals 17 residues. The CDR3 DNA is TGTGCCAGTAGTATGTCGGAACTGACAGGATACACCGGGGAGCTGTTTTTT. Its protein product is CASSMSELTGYTGELFF.

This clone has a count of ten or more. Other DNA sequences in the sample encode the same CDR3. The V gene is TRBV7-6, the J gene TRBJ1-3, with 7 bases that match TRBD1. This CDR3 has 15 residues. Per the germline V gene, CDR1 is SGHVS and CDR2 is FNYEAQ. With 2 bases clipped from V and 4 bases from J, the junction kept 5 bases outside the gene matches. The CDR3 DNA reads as TGTGCCAGCAGCTTAAGACGGACAGGAGGAAACACCATATATTTT. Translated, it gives CASSLRRTGGNTIYF. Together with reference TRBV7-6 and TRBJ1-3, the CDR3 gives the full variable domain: GAGVSQSPRYKVTKRGQDVALRCDPISGHVSLYWYRQALGQGPEFLTYFNYEAQQDKSGLPNDRFSAERPEGSISTLTIQRTEQRDSAMYRCASSLRRTGGNTIYFGEGSWLTVV.

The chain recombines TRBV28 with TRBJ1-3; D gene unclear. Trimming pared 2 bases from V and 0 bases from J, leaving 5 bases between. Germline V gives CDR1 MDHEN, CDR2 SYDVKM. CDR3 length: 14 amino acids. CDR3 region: CASSLRHSGNTIYF. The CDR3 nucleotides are TGTGCCAGCAGTTTAAGACACTCTGGAAACACCATATATTTT.

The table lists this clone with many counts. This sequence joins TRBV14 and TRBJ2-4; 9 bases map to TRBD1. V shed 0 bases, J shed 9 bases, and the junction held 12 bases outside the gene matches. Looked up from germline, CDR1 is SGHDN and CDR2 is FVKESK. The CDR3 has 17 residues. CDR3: CASSQDLRGQGSGIQYF. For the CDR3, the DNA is TGTGCCAGCAGCCAAGATCTGCGAGGACAGGGGTCCGGCATTCAGTACTTC.

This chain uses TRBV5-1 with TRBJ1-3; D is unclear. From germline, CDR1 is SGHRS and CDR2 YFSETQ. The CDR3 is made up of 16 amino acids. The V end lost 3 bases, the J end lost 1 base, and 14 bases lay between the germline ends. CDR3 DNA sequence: TGCGCCAGCAGCTCGGGGAAGGGTTCGTCTGGAAACACCATATATTTT. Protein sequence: CASSSGKGSSGNTIYF.

CDR3 in amino acids: CASRDERGPSSTQYF. The CDR3 bases are TGTGCCAGCAGGGATGAGCGGGGGCCTTCGTCAACCCAGTACTTC. The V and J genes are TRBV7-2 and TRBJ2-5; 8 bases match TRBD2. V dropped 6 bases and J dropped 8; count of bases not matched to a gene: 14. The CDR3 runs to 15 residues. CDR1 is SGHTA, CDR2 FQGNSA, per germline. The variable domain in full, with the rest retrieved from reference TRBV7-2 and TRBJ2-5, is GAGVSQSPSNKVTEKGKDVELRCDPISGHTALYWYRQSLGQGLEFLIYFQGNSAPDKSGLPSDRFSAERTGGSVSTLTIQRTQQEDSAVYLCASRDERGPSSTQYFGPGTRLLVL.

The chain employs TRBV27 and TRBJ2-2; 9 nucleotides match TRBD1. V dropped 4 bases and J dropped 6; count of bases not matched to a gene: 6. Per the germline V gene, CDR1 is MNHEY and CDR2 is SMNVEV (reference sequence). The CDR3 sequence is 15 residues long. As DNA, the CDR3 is TGTGCCAGCAGTTGGGACAGGGTTTTCGCCGGGGAGCTGTTTTTT. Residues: CASSWDRVFAGELFF.

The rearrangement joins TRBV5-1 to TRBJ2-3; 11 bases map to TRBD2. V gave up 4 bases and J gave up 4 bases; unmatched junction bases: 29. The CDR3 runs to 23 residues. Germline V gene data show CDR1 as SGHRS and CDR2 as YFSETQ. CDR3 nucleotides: TGCGCCAGCAGCCTTGTCCCTAAAACTAGCGGGAGAGCCTTTGGGATGGTTTCAGATACGCAGTATTTT. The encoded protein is CASSLVPKTSGRAFGMVSDTQYF.

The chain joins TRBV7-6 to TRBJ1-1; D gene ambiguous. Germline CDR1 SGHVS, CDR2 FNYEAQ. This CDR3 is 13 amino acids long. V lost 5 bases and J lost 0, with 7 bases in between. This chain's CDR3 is CASSPRMNTEAFF. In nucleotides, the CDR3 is TGTGCCAGCAGCCCAAGGATGAACACTGAAGCTTTCTTT.